Described below is a single T cell receptor (beta chain) sequence and its context. The germline V gene has CDR1 SEHNR and CDR2 FQNEAQ (reference sequence). The CDR3 extends over 15 amino acids. Trimming at V came to 3 bases and at J to 2 bases, leaving 6 bases not matched to a gene. This entry belongs to a study of shared clonotypes between healthy human individuals. Researchers ran the assay at a deep level. Sequenced by immunoSEQ multiplex PCR; TCRdb stores in-frame clones only, minus some. The repertoire consists of about 480,000 clones, with roughly 85% occurring once and the leading ten covering roughly an eighth.

Input material: PBMCs. The gene calls are TRBV7-9 and TRBJ2-7; 8 bases are a match to TRBD1. The TCR sequence derives from a woman between 35 and 50 years old in good health. Some clones in this sample may be carry-over from other donors' samples. The CDR3 is CASSFGTGHPYEQYF. The CDR3 nucleotides are TGTGCCAGCAGCTTTGGGACAGGACATCCCTACGAGCAGTACTTC.